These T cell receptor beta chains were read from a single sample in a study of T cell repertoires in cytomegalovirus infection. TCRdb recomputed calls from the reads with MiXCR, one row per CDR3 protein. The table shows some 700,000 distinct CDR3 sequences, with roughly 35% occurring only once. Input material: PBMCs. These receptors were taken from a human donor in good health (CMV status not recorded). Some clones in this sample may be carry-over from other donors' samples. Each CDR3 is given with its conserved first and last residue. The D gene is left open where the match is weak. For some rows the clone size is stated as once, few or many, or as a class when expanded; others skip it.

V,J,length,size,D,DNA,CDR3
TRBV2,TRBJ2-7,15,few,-,TGTGCCAGCAGTCCTCAGTCCCCACGTGGCCACGAGCAGTACTTC,CASSPQSPRGHEQYF
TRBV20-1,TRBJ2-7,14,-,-,TGCAGTGCTAGAGATCCCGGGCAGGTCTACGAGCAGTACTTC,CSARDPGQVYEQYF
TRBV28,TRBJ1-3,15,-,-,TGTGCCAGCAGTGCTGACCTTGAAGAAGGAAACACCATATATTTT,CASSADLEEGNTIYF
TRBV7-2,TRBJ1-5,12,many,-,TGTGCCAGCAGCTTACATAGTCAGCCCCAGCATTTT,CASSLHSQPQHF
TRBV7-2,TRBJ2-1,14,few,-,TGTGCCAGCAGCTTAGATAGTTTGGCTCGCGAGCAGTTCTTC,CASSLDSLAREQFF
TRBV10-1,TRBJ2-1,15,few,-,TGCGCCAGCAGTGAGTCGGCAGGGGCTAAGAATGAGCAGTTCTTC,CASSESAGAKNEQFF
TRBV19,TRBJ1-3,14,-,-,TGTGCCAGTAGTACGACGCGCTCTAGAAACACCATATATTTT,CASSTTRSRNTIYF
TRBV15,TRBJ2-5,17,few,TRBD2,TGTGCCACCAGCAGAGAGCATAGCGGGAGTGTCAGAGAGACCCAGTACTTC,CATSREHSGSVRETQYF
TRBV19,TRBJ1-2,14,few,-,TGTGCCAGTAGTATAGATCGTCGAAGAAACGGCTACACCTTC,CASSIDRRRNGYTF
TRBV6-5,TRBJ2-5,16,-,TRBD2,TGTGCCAGCAGTTACTCAGCTAGCGGGACTAAAGAGACCCAGTACTTC,CASSYSASGTKETQYF
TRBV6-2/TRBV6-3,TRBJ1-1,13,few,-,TGTGCCAGCAGTAGCCATTTCTACACTGAAGCTTTCTTT,CASSSHFYTEAFF
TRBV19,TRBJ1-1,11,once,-,TGTGCCAGTAGTATCGTGTCTGAAGCTTTCTTT,CASSIVSEAFF
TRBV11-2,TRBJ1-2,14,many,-,TGTGCCAGCAGCTTAGGGCCCGTGAACTATGGCTACACCTTC,CASSLGPVNYGYTF
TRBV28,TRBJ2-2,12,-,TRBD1,TGTGCCCGAGCAGGGGGCCCCGGGGAGCTGTTTTTT,CARAGGPGELFF
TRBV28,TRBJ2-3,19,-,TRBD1,TGTGCCAGCAGCCCGATCCGGGACAGGGTCGAGTCAGTCGTAGATACGCAGTATTTT,CASSPIRDRVESVVDTQYF
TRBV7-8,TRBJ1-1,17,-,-,TGTGCCAGCAGCCTCAAGGACAGCCCTGGCCCTTACACTGAAGCTTTGTTT,CASSLKDSPGPYTEALF
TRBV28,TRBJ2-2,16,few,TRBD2,TGTGCCAGCAGTTTATTCGGGCAGGCGGGAGCCGGGGAGCTGTTTTTT,CASSLFGQAGAGELFF
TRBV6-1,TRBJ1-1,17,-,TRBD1,TGTGCCAGCAGTGAAGTGGTTTGGACAGGGGCGAGGGCTGAAGCTTTCTTT,CASSEVVWTGARAEAFF
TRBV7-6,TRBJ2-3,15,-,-,TGTGCCAGCAGGCCACTCTCCCAGTTCACAGATACGCAGTATTTT,CASRPLSQFTDTQYF
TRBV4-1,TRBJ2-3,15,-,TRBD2,TGCGACAGCAGCCAAGCGGCGGGAGGGTTAGATACGCAGTATTTT,CDSSQAAGGLDTQYF
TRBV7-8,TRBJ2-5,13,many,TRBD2,TGTGCCAGCAGCCATGCGGGGGGAGAGACCCAGTACTTC,CASSHAGGETQYF
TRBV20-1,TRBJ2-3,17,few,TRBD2,TGCAGTGCTAGAGGGGGAGCCGGGAGGACCCGCACAGATACGCAGTATTTT,CSARGGAGRTRTDTQYF
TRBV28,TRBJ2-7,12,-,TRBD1,TGTGCCAGCAGGAGGGGGCTCCGTGGGCAGTACTTC,CASRRGLRGQYF
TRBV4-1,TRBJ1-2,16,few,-,TGCGCCAGCAGCCAAGAGTTGGGCAGGGGCAACTATGGCTACACCTTC,CASSQELGRGNYGYTF
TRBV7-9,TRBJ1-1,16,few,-,TGTGCCAGCAGCTTAGCGGCGTTTATGGGGAACACTGAAGCTTTCTTT,CASSLAAFMGNTEAFF
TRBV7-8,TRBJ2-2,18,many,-,TGTGCCAGCAGCTTAGCGTTTGGCCCAGACGCGAACACCGGGGAGCTGTTTTTT,CASSLAFGPDANTGELFF
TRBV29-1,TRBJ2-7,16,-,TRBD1,TGCAGCGTTAGGGGTGTTAAGACAGGGGGCGGGTACGAGCAGTACTTC,CSVRGVKTGGGYEQYF
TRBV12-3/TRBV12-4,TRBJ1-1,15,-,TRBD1,TGTGCCAGCAGCCTAGACAGGGTTTATAACACTGAAGCTTTCTTT,CASSLDRVYNTEAFF
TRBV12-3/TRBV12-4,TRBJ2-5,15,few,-,TGTGCCAGCAGTTTGGGTCGGACACCTAGGGGGACCCAGTACTTC,CASSLGRTPRGTQYF
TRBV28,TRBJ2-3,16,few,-,TGTGCCAGCAGTCCCCCCGGACTACCTAGCACAGATACGCAGTATTTT,CASSPPGLPSTDTQYF
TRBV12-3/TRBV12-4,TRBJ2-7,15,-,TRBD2,TGTGCCAGCAGTGGGACTAGCGGGGCCTCCTACGAGCAGTACTTC,CASSGTSGASYEQYF
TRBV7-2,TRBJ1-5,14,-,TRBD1,TGTGCCAGCAGCAGGGACAGGGGCAAGCAGCCCCAGCATTTT,CASSRDRGKQPQHF
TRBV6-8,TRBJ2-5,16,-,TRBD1,TGTGCCAGCAGCCCGGCCTCGGGACAGGGCGGGGAGACCCAGTACTTC,CASSPASGQGGETQYF
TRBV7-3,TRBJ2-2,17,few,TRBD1,TGTGCCAGCAGCCTCGTAGGGGGCCACGCGAACACCGGGGAGCTGTTTTTT,CASSLVGGHANTGELFF
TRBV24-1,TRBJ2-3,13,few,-,TGTGCCACCAGTGACCGTCCGACAGATACGCAGTATTTT,CATSDRPTDTQYF
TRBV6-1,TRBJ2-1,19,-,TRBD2,TGTGCCAGCAGACCCGGACCTGGACTAGCGGGAGGGTTTGGCAATGAGCAGTTCTTC,CASRPGPGLAGGFGNEQFF
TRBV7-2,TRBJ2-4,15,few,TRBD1,TGTGCCAGCAGCTCAAACAGGGGTGCCAAAAACATTCAGTACTTC,CASSSNRGAKNIQYF
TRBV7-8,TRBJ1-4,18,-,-,TGTGCCAGCAGCTTACGGACCCCGGGCCAAGCAACTAATGAAAAACTGTTTTTT,CASSLRTPGQATNEKLFF
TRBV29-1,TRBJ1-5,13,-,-,TGCAGCGTTGCAGAAGATAGCAATCAGCCCCAGCATTTT,CSVAEDSNQPQHF
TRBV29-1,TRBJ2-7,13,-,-,TGCAGCGTTTTAAGCACTAGCTCCTACGAGCAGTACTTC,CSVLSTSSYEQYF
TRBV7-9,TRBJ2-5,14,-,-,TGTGCCAGCAGCTTATCTGACAGATTGGAGACCCAGTACTTC,CASSLSDRLETQYF
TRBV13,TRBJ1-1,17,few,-,TGTGCCAGCAGCCCCACAATCGGCACCCGAAGGGACACTGAAGCTTTCTTT,CASSPTIGTRRDTEAFF
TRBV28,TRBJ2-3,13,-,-,TGTGCCAGCAGCCGTCCGGACACAGATACGCAGTATTTT,CASSRPDTDTQYF
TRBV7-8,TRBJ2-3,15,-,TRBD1,TGTGCCAGCAGCGCAGACAGGGGGCCGACAGATACGCAGTATTTT,CASSADRGPTDTQYF
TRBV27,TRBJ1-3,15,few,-,TGTGCCAGCAGTTTAGGGTACAGGGTCCGAAACACCATATATTTT,CASSLGYRVRNTIYF
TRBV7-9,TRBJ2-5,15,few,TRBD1,TGTGCCAGCAGCTTACATCAGGGGGCCCAAGAGACCCAGTACTTC,CASSLHQGAQETQYF
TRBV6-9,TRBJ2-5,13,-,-,TGTGCCAGCAGGATTTCGGAGAAGAAGACCCAGTACTTC,CASRISEKKTQYF
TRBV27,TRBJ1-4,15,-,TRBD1,TGTGCCAGCAGTTTTCGTCAGCAGGGGGGTGAAAAACTGTTTTTT,CASSFRQQGGEKLFF
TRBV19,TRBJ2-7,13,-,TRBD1,TGTGCCAGTAGTATTGGGACAGCCAACGAGCAGTACTTC,CASSIGTANEQYF
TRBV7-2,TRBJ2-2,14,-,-,TGTGCCAGCAAGGTGTCCCCGAACACCGGGGAGCTGTTTTTT,CASKVSPNTGELFF